A selection of T cell receptor beta chains follows, all from one sample in a study of T cells in Graves' hyperthyroidism and ophthalmopathy. MiXCR, applied by TCRdb to the multiplex PCR reads, yields one record per CDR3 protein. The table has around 690,000 distinct CDR3 sequences, roughly 17% seen once. Input material: blood. The receptor set was obtained from a man over 45 with Graves' hyperthyroidism. Both conserved end residues are part of each CDR3. The D gene is left open where the match is weak. Size tells how often a clone was seen (once, few, many) or the class of an expanded clone, and some rows leave it out.

size | D | J | V | CDR3 | DNA
many | - | TRBJ1-2 | TRBV24-1 | CATSDAQRNYGYTF | TGTGCCACCAGTGATGCACAGAGAAACTATGGCTACACCTTC
few | - | TRBJ2-5 | TRBV10-3 | CAISESHAEQETQYF | TGTGCCATCAGTGAGTCCCACGCTGAGCAAGAGACCCAGTACTTC
many | - | TRBJ2-1 | TRBV2 | CASSGQGSLREQFF | TGTGCCAGCAGTGGCCAGGGAAGCTTACGAGAGCAGTTCTTC
few | - | TRBJ1-1 | TRBV12-3/TRBV12-4 | CASSLSGMNTEAFF | TGTGCCAGCAGTTTGAGCGGTATGAACACTGAAGCTTTCTTT
many | - | TRBJ1-2 | TRBV7-2 | CASSLARRQGGYTF | TGTGCCAGCAGCTTAGCCCGCAGGCAGGGTGGCTACACCTTC
- | TRBD1 | TRBJ1-6 | TRBV30 | CAWNHIGDRQGNSPLHF | TGTGCCTGGAACCATATCGGGGACAGACAGGGAAATTCACCCCTCCACTTT
few | TRBD1 | TRBJ2-2 | TRBV27 | CASEQGAHTGELFF | TGTGCCAGTGAACAGGGGGCGCACACCGGGGAGCTGTTTTTT
few | - | TRBJ2-3 | TRBV7-2 | CASSLELVRAEPTDTQYF | TGTGCCAGCAGCTTAGAGTTGGTTAGGGCAGAGCCCACAGATACGCAGTATTTT
many | - | TRBJ2-1 | TRBV12-3/TRBV12-4 | CASSTTRDEQFF | TGTGCCAGCAGTACAACAAGGGATGAGCAGTTCTTC
few | TRBD2 | TRBJ2-1 | TRBV6-1 | CASSPPTSGIYNEQFF | TGTGCCAGCAGTCCGCCGACTAGCGGGATATACAATGAGCAGTTCTTC
few | TRBD2 | TRBJ2-7 | TRBV6-1 | CASRASGLAYEQYF | TGTGCCAGCAGGGCCTCGGGACTAGCCTACGAGCAGTACTTC
few | - | TRBJ2-2 | TRBV6-1 | CASSEIRVLNTGELFF | TGTGCCAGCAGTGAAATAAGGGTATTGAACACCGGGGAGCTGTTTTTT
many | TRBD1 | TRBJ2-5 | TRBV14 | CASSQRTGGIETQYF | TGTGCCAGCAGCCAAAGGACAGGGGGCATTGAGACCCAGTACTTC
- | - | TRBJ2-7 | TRBV5-1 | CASSLGFEGVREQYF | TGCGCCAGCAGCTTGGGTTTCGAAGGGGTGAGGGAGCAGTACTTC
- | - | TRBJ1-2 | TRBV5-1 | CASSLGQADYGYTF | TGCGCCAGCAGCTTGGGACAGGCCGACTATGGCTACACCTTC
many | - | TRBJ2-7 | TRBV5-1 | CASSPGTLSYEQYF | TGCGCCAGCAGCCCTGGGACACTATCCTACGAGCAGTACTTC
many | TRBD2 | TRBJ2-5 | TRBV7-8 | CASSLARKSGRAWIVETQYF | TGTGCCAGCAGCTTAGCTCGAAAAAGCGGGAGGGCCTGGATTGTAGAGACCCAGTACTTC
many | - | TRBJ2-1 | TRBV2 | CASSEVAAYNEQFF | TGTGCCAGCAGTGAAGTGGCAGCGTACAATGAGCAGTTCTTC
- | TRBD1 | TRBJ2-6 | TRBV5-1 | CASSLWTGVTGANVLTF | TGCGCCAGCAGCTTGTGGACAGGGGTGACCGGGGCCAACGTCCTGACTTTC
few | - | TRBJ1-3 | TRBV9 | CASSVSASSGNTIYF | TGTGCCAGCAGCGTATCGGCCAGCTCTGGAAACACCATATATTTT
few | - | TRBJ1-5 | TRBV6-2/TRBV6-3 | CASSYPRVNDQPQHF | TGTGCCAGCAGTTACCCTCGTGTTAATGATCAGCCCCAGCATTTT
- | TRBD2 | TRBJ2-1 | TRBV20-1 | CSARAGLAFISSSYNEQFF | TGCAGTGCTAGAGCGGGACTAGCGTTCATTTCGAGCTCCTACAATGAGCAGTTCTTC
- | - | TRBJ1-6 | TRBV7-9 | CASSLGDRVDGSPLHF | TGTGCCAGCAGCTTGGGGGACCGGGTAGATGGGTCACCCCTCCACTTT
few | - | TRBJ2-3 | TRBV4-1 | CASSQERRPTLVKTQYF | TGCGCCAGCAGCCAAGAAAGGCGACCGACGTTAGTGAAAACGCAGTATTTT
once | TRBD2 | TRBJ2-4 | TRBV6-1 | CACRRELAKNIQYF | TGTGCCTGCAGGCGGGAGTTAGCCAAAAACATTCAGTACTTC